A selection of T cell receptor beta chains follows, all from one sample in a study of cytotoxic CD8 clonotypes in ibrutinib-treated CLL. Sequenced by immunoSEQ multiplex PCR; TCRdb stores in-frame clones only, minus some. The table includes 200,000 to 250,000 clones, 60% to 75% detected once. Sequencing used PBMCs, obtained after 24 months of ibrutinib treatment. The origin of the receptors is a human donor with chronic lymphocytic leukemia. Both conserved end residues are part of each CDR3.

CASSQVTSGSYEQYF TRBV4-2
CASSASGNTGELFF TRBV18
CASRLAAGIYEQYF TRBV6-5
CASSHQGFTLRMTEAFF TRBV14
CASSPPPGQPEFTGQETQYF TRBV4-1
CAITQTGETQYF TRBV10-3
CASSVSRYSGNTIYF TRBV6-5
CASHKDRGLSGYTF TRBV7-2
CASSRQTGEQYF TRBV27
CASSLGGTGSTDTQYF TRBV5-1
CASSFEGFRDTQYF TRBV28
CASSPPQGNQPQHF TRBV18
CASSSARSYEQYF TRBV11-2
CASSLTQGEAFF TRBV6-5
CASSWDSRFQHF TRBV2
CASSFGYGDQPQHF TRBV11-2
CASSPRTTDSGPSYEQYF TRBV18
CASSLGLGRDTQYF TRBV11-2
CASTDPLYAYEQYF TRBV2
CASSRWTNSGANVLTF TRBV9
CASSGSTGYGYTF TRBV6-5
CASSDPDEQFF TRBV10-2
CASSSQGGNGYTF TRBV7-2
CASSLFGTGEYNEQFF TRBV5-1
CASSLDWTGIGSGANVLTF TRBV5-4
CASSRNLNTEAFF TRBV7-9
CASSPSSYEQYF TRBV5-1
CASSAPPLLGELFF TRBV9
CSVEERGGRADTQYF TRBV29-1
CASSFLVEGSNQPQHF TRBV28
CASSPDLDFHEQYF TRBV19